This TCR beta chain was documented in a study of cytomegalovirus exposure and HLA in healthy donors. Of note for this clone: The target antigen is unknown.

This CDR3 has 13 residues. Trimming pared 4 bases from V and 4 bases from J, leaving 11 bases between. The V gene's germline CDR1 is LNHDA and CDR2 SQIVND (reference sequence). Vbeta (60) and Jbeta (13) primers were used in the PCR. Assay: immunoSEQ multiplex PCR; the TCRdb copy retains only in-frame clones and omits some. The sample contains about 130,000 clones, about 80% of which appear only once. General observations from the study: V- and J-gene trimming in TCR beta was tied to a missense DCLRE1C variant by an analysis performed later. Among TCR beta chains, those listed as cytomegalovirus-associated numbered about 160.

The sequenced sample was PBMCs. The V gene is TRBV19, the J gene TRBJ2-7; tentative D call: TRBD2 (7 bases). The source of this sequence is a male donor in good health and CMV-seronegative. The CDR3 DNA is TGTGCCAGTAGTAGGGGGGGGGCATACGAGCAGTACTTC. Translated: CASSRGGAYEQYF.